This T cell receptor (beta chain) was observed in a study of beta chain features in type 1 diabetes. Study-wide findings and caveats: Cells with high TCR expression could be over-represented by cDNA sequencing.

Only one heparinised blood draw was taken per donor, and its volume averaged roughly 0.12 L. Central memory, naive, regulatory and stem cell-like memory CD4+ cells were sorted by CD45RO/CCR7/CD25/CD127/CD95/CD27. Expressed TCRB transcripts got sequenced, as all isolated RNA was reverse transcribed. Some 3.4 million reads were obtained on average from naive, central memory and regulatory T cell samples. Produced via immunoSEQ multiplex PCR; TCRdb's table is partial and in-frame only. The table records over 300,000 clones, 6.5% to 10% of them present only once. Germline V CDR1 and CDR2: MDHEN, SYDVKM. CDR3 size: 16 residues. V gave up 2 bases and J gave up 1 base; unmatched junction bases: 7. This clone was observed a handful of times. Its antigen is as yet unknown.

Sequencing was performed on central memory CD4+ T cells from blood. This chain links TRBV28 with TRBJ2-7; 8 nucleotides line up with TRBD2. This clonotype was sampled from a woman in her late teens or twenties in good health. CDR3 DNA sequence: TGTGCCAGCAGTTTACTAGGACTAGCCGGGTCCTACGAGCAGTACTTC. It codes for CASSLLGLAGSYEQYF.